Listed below are T cell receptor beta chains from one sample, sequenced in a study of CD8+ T cells in alopecia areata. TCRdb's table, derived via immunoSEQ multiplex PCR, lists solely in-frame clones and lacks some. The sample yields fewer than 110,000 clones, around 84% seen once. This sample comprised CD8+ T cells sorted from blood, obtained at week 24, from a patient treated with tofacitinib. Receptor source: a human donor with alopecia areata. Both conserved end residues are part of each CDR3. The D gene is left open where the match is weak. Clone size is given for some rows only: seen once, a few or many times, or a class if the clone is expanded.

D	V	size	J	DNA	CDR3
.	TRBV18	.	TRBJ1-6	TGTGCCAGCTCACCCGGATACTATAATTCACCCCTCCACTTT	CASSPGYYNSPLHF
.	TRBV7-2	.	TRBJ2-3	TGTGCCAGCAGCTTAGGGAGCTTTGCCCGCACTCCCACAGATACGCAGTATTTT	CASSLGSFARTPTDTQYF
.	TRBV4-3	.	TRBJ1-2	TGCGCCAGCAGCCAAGATTCTACAGGTGAATATGGCTACACCTTC	CASSQDSTGEYGYTF
.	TRBV29-1	.	TRBJ1-2	TGCAGCGTTGTTGGGGTCCAGGGAGCCTATGGCTACACCTTC	CSVVGVQGAYGYTF
.	TRBV5-6	.	TRBJ1-2	TGTGCCAGCAGCTTTGGATCGGGACCGAGGTTTTACACCTTC	CASSFGSGPRFYTF
.	TRBV6-6	.	TRBJ2-7	TGTGCCAGCAGTTACGGCAACTACGAGCAGTACTTC	CASSYGNYEQYF
.	TRBV6-1	.	TRBJ2-1	TGTGCCAGCAGTGAAGCGGGGAGCAATGAGCAGTTCTTC	CASSEAGSNEQFF
TRBD2	TRBV19	few	TRBJ2-1	TGTGCCAGTAGTATCGGACTAGCGGGGGCCCTACTCTTC	CASSIGLAGALLF
.	TRBV7-6	.	TRBJ2-6	TGTGCCAGCAGCCGTATCTCTGGGGCCAACGTCCTGACTTTC	CASSRISGANVLTF
TRBD1	TRBV7-2	.	TRBJ2-7	TGTGCCAGCAGTTCAAGACAGGGTTGGACCTACGAGCAGTACTTC	CASSSRQGWTYEQYF
.	TRBV27	.	TRBJ2-2	TGTGCCAGCAGTTTACAGGTTACCGGGGAGCTGTTTTTT	CASSLQVTGELFF
TRBD1	TRBV7-6	once	TRBJ2-1	TGTGCCAGCAGCTCCGGGACAGGGACTGGTAATGAGCAGTTCTTC	CASSSGTGTGNEQFF
.	TRBV9	.	TRBJ2-1	TGTGCCAGCAGCGCTGTCCCAGGGTTGGACAATGAGCAGTTCTTC	CASSAVPGLDNEQFF
.	TRBV7-9	once	TRBJ2-5	TGTGCCAGCAGCTTAAGACCGACCTACCAAGAGACCCAGTACTTC	CASSLRPTYQETQYF
.	TRBV7-9	.	TRBJ2-7	TGTGCCAGCAGCTTAGCCCCCCCCCACGAGCAGTACTTC	CASSLAPPHEQYF
.	TRBV29-1	.	TRBJ2-7	TGCAGCGTGACACAACGGGGGGAGCAGTACTTC	CSVTQRGEQYF
.	TRBV29-1	.	TRBJ2-7	TGCAGCGTTGAAGATCTAGAGGACGAGCAGTACTTC	CSVEDLEDEQYF
.	TRBV4-1	.	TRBJ2-4	TGCGCCAGCACGGGGGGCTTCATTCAGTACTTC	CASTGGFIQYF
.	TRBV27	.	TRBJ2-3	TGTGCCAGCAGTTTGGGGCTAACCACAGATACGCAGTATTTT	CASSLGLTTDTQYF
TRBD2	TRBV7-9	.	TRBJ2-1	TGTGCCAGCAGCCCGGAATTGGGACTAGCTATGGGCAATGAGCAGTTCTTC	CASSPELGLAMGNEQFF
TRBD1	TRBV29-1	.	TRBJ2-1	TGCAGCGTGAGACAGGGGGACAATGAGCAGTTCTTC	CSVRQGDNEQFF
TRBD2	TRBV6-6	.	TRBJ2-2	TGTGCCGGACGAGGGAGGGTCACCGGGGAGCTGTTTTTT	CAGRGRVTGELFF
.	TRBV4-1	.	TRBJ2-1	TGCGCCAGCAGCCCAAGCGGTAGCTCCTACAATGAGCAGTTCTTC	CASSPSGSSYNEQFF
TRBD1	TRBV7-9	.	TRBJ2-7	TGTGCCAGCAGCCCCCGGGACAGGGTTGACGAGCAGTACTTC	CASSPRDRVDEQYF
TRBD1	TRBV7-9	.	TRBJ2-5	TGTGCCAGCAGCCGACGAAAGGGACAGGGACCCCAAGAGACCCAGTACTTC	CASSRRKGQGPQETQYF
TRBD2	TRBV29-1	.	TRBJ2-7	TGCAGCGTTGAGTATACTAGCGGGGGATACGAGCAGTACTTC	CSVEYTSGGYEQYF
.	TRBV7-6	.	TRBJ2-2	TGTGCCAGCAGCACAGACGTAAACAGGGCGGGCGGGGAGCTGTTTTTT	CASSTDVNRAGGELFF
.	TRBV27	.	TRBJ2-4	TGTGCCAGCGCCATAGGGGTGCAGCACATTCAGTACTTC	CASAIGVQHIQYF
.	TRBV29-1	.	TRBJ2-1	TGCAGCGTTTCCTTCAAGTCGGATGAGCAGTTCTTC	CSVSFKSDEQFF
.	TRBV7-9	once	TRBJ2-2	TGTGCCACTCCCGGAAGCACCGGGGAGCTGTTTTTT	CATPGSTGELFF
.	TRBV14	.	TRBJ1-1	TGTGCCAGCAGCCTAGGAGTGTGGAACACTGAAGCTTTCTTT	CASSLGVWNTEAFF
.	TRBV4-3	.	TRBJ2-2	TGCGCCAGCAGCCGCGGCCGAGTTGTTACCGGGGAGCTGTTTTTT	CASSRGRVVTGELFF
.	TRBV2	.	TRBJ2-7	TGTGCCACCCAAGGGGTTGACGAGCAGTACTTC	CATQGVDEQYF
.	TRBV7-9	.	TRBJ2-6	TGTGCCAGCACCCCCGAGGGCCCGCCTGGGAACTCTGGGGCCAACGTCCTGACTTTC	CASTPEGPPGNSGANVLTF
.	TRBV29-1	.	TRBJ2-2	TGCAGCGTTATAAGGGCTAACGGGGAGCTGTTTTTT	CSVIRANGELFF
.	TRBV27	.	TRBJ2-1	TGTGCCAGCAGTTTACCCCCCTACAGCCGCGATGAGCAGTTCTTC	CASSLPPYSRDEQFF
.	TRBV2	.	TRBJ2-7	TGTGCCAGCAGGGGAGACTTGGAGTACTTC	CASRGDLEYF
TRBD1	TRBV10-2	.	TRBJ2-5	TGCGCCAGCAGTGAGGGGGGACAGGGGGAGACCCAGTACTTC	CASSEGGQGETQYF
.	TRBV29-1	many	TRBJ2-7	TGCAGCGTTGACCCCGTCGGGCCCGGCGGCGAGCAGTACTTC	CSVDPVGPGGEQYF
TRBD2	TRBV27	.	TRBJ2-1	TGTGCCAGCAGTGTGGGACTAGTGAATGAGCAGTTCTTC	CASSVGLVNEQFF